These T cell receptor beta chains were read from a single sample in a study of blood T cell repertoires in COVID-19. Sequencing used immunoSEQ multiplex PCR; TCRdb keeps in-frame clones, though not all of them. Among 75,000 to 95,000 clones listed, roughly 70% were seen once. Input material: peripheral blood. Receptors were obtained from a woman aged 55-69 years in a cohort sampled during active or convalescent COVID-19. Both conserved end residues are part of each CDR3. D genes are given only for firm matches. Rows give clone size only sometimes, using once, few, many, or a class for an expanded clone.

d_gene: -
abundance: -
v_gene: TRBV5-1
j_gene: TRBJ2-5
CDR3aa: CASRTGRQETQYF
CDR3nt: TGCGCCAGCAGGACAGGTCGACAAGAGACCCAGTACTTC

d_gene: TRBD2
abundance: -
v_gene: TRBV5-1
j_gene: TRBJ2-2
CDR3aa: CASSLAPSGGGGTGELFF
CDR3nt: TGCGCCAGCAGCTTGGCCCCTAGCGGGGGCGGTGGTACCGGGGAGCTGTTTTTT

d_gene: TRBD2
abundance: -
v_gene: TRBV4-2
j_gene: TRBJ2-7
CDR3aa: CASSQETSGYYEQYF
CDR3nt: TGTGCCAGCAGCCAGGAGACTAGCGGGTACTACGAGCAGTACTTC

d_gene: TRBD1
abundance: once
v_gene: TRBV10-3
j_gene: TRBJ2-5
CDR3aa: CAINRDREETQYF
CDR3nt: TGTGCCATCAATCGGGACAGGGAAGAGACCCAGTACTTC

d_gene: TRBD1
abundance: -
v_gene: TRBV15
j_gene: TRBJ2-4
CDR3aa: CATSRGDRVNIQYF
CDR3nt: TGTGCCACCAGCAGAGGGGACAGGGTGAACATTCAGTACTTC

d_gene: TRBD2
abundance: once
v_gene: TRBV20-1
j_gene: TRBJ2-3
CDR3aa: CSASIVSPSGATDTQYF
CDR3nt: TGCAGTGCTAGTATCGTATCACCTAGCGGGGCCACAGATACGCAGTATTTT

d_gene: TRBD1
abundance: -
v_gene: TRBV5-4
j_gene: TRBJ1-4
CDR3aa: CASRDRGMGEKLFF
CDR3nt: TGTGCCAGCAGAGACAGGGGGATGGGTGAAAAACTGTTTTTT

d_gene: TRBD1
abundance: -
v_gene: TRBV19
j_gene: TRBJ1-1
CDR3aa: CASSMGQGALMNTEAFF
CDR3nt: TGTGCCAGTAGCATGGGGCAGGGGGCCCTGATGAACACTGAAGCTTTCTTT

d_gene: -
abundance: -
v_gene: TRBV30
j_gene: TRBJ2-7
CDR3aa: CAWSFTAYEQYF
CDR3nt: TGTGCCTGGAGTTTCACAGCCTACGAGCAGTACTTC

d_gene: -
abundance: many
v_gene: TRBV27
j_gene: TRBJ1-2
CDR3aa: CASSLNRAGANGYTF
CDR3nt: TGTGCCAGCAGTTTAAATCGTGCAGGTGCAAATGGCTACACCTTC

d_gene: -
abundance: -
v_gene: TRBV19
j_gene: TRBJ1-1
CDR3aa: CASSIGFQDTEAFF
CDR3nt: TGTGCCAGTAGTATTGGCTTTCAGGACACTGAAGCTTTCTTT

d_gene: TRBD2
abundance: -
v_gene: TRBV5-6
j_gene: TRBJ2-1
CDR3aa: CASSKPGLALSYNEQFF
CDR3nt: TGTGCCAGCAGCAAACCGGGACTAGCGCTGTCCTACAATGAGCAGTTCTTC

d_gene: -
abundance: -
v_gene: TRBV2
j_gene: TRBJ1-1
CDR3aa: CASSGGQGLDTEAFF
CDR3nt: TGTGCCAGCAGTGGGGGGCAGGGGCTGGACACTGAAGCTTTCTTT

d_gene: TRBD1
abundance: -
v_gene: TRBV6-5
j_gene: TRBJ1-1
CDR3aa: CASSYSSAGGGKKAFF
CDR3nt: TGTGCCAGCAGTTACTCGTCCGCAGGGGGCGGGAAAAAAGCTTTCTTT

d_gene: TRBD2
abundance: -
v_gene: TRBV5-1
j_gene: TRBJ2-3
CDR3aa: CASSNVAGGITDTQYF
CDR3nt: TGCGCCAGCAGCAACGTAGCGGGGGGGATCACAGATACGCAGTATTTT

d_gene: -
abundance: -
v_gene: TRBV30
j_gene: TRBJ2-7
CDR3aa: CAWSDIDEQYF
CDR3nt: TGTGCCTGGTCGGACATAGACGAGCAGTACTTC

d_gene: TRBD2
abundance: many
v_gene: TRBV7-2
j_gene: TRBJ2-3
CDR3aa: CASSFGGSTDTQYF
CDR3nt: TGTGCCAGCAGCTTCGGGGGGAGCACAGATACGCAGTATTTT

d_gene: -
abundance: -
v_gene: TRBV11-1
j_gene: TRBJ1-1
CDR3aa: CASSLVQDTTEAFF
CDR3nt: TGTGCCAGCAGCTTAGTACAGGACACCACTGAAGCTTTCTTT

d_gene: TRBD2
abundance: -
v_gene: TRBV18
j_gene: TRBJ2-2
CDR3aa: CASSQVAGSTGELFF
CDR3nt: TGTGCCAGCTCACAAGTAGCGGGGAGCACCGGGGAGCTGTTTTTT

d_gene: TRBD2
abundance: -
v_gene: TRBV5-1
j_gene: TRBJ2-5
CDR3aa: CASSLGLAGSETQYF
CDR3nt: TGCGCCAGCAGCTTGGGGTTAGCGGGCTCAGAGACCCAGTACTTC

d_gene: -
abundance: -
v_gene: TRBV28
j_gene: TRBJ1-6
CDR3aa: CASSPPRLSSSYNSPLHF
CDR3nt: TGTGCCAGCAGTCCCCCGCGGCTGTCCAGCTCCTATAATTCACCCCTCCACTTT

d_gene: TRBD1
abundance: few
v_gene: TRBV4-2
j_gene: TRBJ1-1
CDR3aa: CASSHQDRDTEAFF
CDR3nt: TGTGCCAGCAGCCACCAAGACAGGGACACTGAAGCTTTCTTT

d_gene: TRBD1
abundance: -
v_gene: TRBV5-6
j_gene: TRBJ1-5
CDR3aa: CASSEGANGNQPQHF
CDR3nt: TGTGCCAGCAGCGAGGGGGCGAACGGCAATCAGCCCCAGCATTTT

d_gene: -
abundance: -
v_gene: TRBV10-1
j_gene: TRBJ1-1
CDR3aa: CASSDSTGTEAFF
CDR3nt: TGCGCCAGCAGTGACTCGACCGGGACAGAAGCTTTCTTT

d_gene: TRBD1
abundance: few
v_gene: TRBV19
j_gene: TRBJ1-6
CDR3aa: CASSPRTGSSYNSPLHF
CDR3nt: TGTGCCAGTAGTCCCCGGACAGGGAGCTCCTATAATTCACCCCTCCACTTT

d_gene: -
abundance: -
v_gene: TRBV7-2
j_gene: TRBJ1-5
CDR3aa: CASSLQGTGNQPQHF
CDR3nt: TGTGCCAGCAGCTTACAGGGGACGGGCAATCAGCCCCAGCATTTT

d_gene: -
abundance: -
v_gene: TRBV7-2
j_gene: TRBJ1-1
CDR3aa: CASSLRQFGEAFF
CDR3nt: TGTGCCAGCAGCCTCCGACAGTTCGGGGAAGCTTTCTTT

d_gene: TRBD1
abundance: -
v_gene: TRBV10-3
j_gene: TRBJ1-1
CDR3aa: CAISGDRGHTEAFF
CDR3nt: TGTGCCATCAGTGGGGACAGGGGTCACACTGAAGCTTTCTTT

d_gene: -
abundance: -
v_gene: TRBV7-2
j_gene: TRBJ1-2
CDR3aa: CASSIDKNYGYTF
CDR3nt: TGTGCCAGCAGCATCGACAAAAACTATGGCTACACCTTC

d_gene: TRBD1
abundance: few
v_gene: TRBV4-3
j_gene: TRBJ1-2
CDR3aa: CASSHYAQGSYGYTF
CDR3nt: TGCGCCAGCAGCCATTACGCACAGGGGTCCTATGGCTACACCTTC

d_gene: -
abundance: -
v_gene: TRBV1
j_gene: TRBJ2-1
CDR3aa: CTSSQPGTGGHNEQFF
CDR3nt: TGCACCAGCAGCCAGCCTGGGACAGGGGGCCACAATGAGCAGTTCTTC

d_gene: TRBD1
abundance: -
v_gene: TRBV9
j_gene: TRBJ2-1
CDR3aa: CASSVDRGSYEQFF
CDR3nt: TGTGCCAGCAGCGTAGACAGGGGATCTTATGAGCAGTTCTTC

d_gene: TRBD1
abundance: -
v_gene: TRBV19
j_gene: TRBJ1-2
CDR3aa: CASSIRQGDGGYTF
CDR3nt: TGTGCCAGTAGTATAAGACAGGGGGATGGTGGCTACACCTTC

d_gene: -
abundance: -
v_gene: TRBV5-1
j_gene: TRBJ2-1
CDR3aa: CASSFGGPGEQFF
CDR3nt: TGCGCCAGCAGCTTCGGGGGGCCGGGTGAGCAGTTCTTC

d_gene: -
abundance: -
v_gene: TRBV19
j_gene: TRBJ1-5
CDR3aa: CASRSTSGTTYSNQPQHF
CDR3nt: TGTGCCAGTAGATCGACTAGCGGGACAACCTATAGCAATCAGCCCCAGCATTTT

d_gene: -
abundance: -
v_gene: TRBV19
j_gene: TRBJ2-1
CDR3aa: CASSIGLGASSYNEQFF
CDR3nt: TGTGCCAGTAGTATAGGCCTGGGGGCTAGCTCCTACAATGAGCAGTTCTTC

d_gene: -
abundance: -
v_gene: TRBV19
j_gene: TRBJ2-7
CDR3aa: CASSLRSDYEQYF
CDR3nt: TGTGCCAGTAGTCTGAGGTCAGACTACGAGCAGTACTTC

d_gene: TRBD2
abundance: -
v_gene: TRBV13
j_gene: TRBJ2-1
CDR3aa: CASSLGGTSANEQFF
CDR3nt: TGTGCCAGCAGCTTAGGGGGGACTAGCGCCAATGAGCAGTTCTTC

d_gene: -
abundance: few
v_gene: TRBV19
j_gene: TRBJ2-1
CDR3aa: CASSMRSAYNEQFF
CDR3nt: TGTGCCAGTAGTATGAGGTCCGCCTACAATGAGCAGTTCTTC

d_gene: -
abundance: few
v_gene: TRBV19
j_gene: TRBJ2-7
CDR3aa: CASSSAETGSYEQYF
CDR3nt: TGTGCCAGTAGTTCTGCGGAAACTGGCTCCTACGAGCAGTACTTC

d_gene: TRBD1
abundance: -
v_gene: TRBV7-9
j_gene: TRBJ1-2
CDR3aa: CASDFIPGQGGHGYTF
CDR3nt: TGTGCCAGCGACTTTATTCCGGGACAGGGGGGTCATGGCTACACCTTC

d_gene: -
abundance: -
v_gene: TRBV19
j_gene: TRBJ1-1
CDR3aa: CASSPIRTGNTEAFF
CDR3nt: TGTGCCAGTAGTCCCATTCGCACGGGAAACACTGAAGCTTTCTTT

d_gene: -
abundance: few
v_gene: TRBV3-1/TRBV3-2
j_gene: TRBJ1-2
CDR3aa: CASSQRGLNYGYTF
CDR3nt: TGTGCCAGCAGCCAGAGAGGGCTCAACTATGGCTACACCTTC

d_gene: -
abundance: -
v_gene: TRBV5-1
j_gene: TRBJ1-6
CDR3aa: CASSLAGAISLGSPLHF
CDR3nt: TGCGCCAGCAGCTTAGCAGGGGCTATTAGTCTGGGGTCACCCCTCCACTTT

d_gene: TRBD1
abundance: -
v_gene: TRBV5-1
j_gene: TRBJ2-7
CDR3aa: CASTEGQASYEQYF
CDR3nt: TGCGCCAGCACCGAAGGACAGGCCTCCTACGAGCAGTACTTC

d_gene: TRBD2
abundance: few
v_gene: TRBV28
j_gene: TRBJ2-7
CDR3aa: CASSPGLAGTYEQYF
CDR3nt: TGTGCCAGCAGTCCGGGACTAGCGGGAACCTACGAGCAGTACTTC

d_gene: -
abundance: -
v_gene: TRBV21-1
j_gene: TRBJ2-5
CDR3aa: CASRAFEVRETQYF
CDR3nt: TGTGCCAGCAGGGCCTTCGAGGTTAGGGAGACCCAGTACTTC

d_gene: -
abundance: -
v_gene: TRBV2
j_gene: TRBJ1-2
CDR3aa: CASSPLGGHGYTF
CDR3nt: TGTGCCAGCAGTCCCCTTGGAGGACATGGCTACACCTTC

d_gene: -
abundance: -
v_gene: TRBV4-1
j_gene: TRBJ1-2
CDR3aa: CASSQVSANYGYTF
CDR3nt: TGCGCCAGCAGCCAAGTGTCAGCTAACTATGGCTACACCTTC

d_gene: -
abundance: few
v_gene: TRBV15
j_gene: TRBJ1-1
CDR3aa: CATSTGVTRGGTEAFF
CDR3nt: TGTGCCACCAGTACCGGGGTGACCAGGGGTGGTACTGAAGCTTTCTTT

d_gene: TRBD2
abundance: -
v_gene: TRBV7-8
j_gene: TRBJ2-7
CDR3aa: CASSLDSGGINYEQYF
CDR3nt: TGTGCCAGCAGCTTAGATAGCGGGGGGATAAACTACGAGCAGTACTTC

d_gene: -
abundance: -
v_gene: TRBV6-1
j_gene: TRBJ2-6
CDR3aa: CASSDREAGANVLTF
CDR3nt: TGTGCCAGCAGTGACAGGGAGGCAGGGGCCAACGTCCTGACTTTC

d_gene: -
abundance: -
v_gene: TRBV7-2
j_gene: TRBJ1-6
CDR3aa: CASSLVAGDNSPLHF
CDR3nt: TGTGCCAGCAGCTTAGTAGCAGGGGATAATTCACCCCTCCACTTT

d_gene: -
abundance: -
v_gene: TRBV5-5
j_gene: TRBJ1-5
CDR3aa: CASSLGRGQPQHF
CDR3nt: TGTGCCAGCAGCTTGGGTAGGGGTCAGCCCCAGCATTTT

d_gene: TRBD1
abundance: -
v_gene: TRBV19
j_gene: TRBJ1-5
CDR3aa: CASSIQGQGRAQHF
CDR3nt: TGTGCCAGTAGTATACAGGGACAGGGAAGGGCCCAGCATTTT

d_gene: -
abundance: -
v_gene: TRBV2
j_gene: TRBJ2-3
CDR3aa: CASRVAFTDTQYF
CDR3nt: TGTGCCAGCAGGGTCGCGTTCACAGATACGCAGTATTTT

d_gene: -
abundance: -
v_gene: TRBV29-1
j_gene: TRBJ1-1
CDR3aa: CSVKGLQGGNTEAFF
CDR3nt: TGCAGCGTCAAAGGGCTCCAGGGAGGGAACACTGAAGCTTTCTTT